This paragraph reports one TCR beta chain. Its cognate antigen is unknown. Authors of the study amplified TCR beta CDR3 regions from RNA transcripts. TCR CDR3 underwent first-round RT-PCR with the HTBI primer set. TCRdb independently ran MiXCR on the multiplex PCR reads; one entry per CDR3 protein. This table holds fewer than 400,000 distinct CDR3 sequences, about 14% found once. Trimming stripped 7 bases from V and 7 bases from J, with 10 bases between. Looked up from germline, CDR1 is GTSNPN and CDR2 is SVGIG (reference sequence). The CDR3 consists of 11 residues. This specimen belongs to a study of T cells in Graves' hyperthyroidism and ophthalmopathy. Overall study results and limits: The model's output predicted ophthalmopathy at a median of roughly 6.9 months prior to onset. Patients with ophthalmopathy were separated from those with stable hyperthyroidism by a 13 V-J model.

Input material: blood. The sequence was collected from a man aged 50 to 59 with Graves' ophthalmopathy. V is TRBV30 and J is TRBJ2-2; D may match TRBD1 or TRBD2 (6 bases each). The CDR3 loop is CALRGVGELFF. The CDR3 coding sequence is TGTGCCTTAAGGGGGGTCGGGGAGCTGTTTTTT. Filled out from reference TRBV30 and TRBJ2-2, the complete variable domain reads SQTIHQWPATLVQPVGSPLSLECTVEGTSNPNLYWYRQAAGRGLQLLFYSVGIGQISSEVPQNLSASRPQDRQFILSSKKLLLSDSGFYLCALRGVGELFFGEGSRLTVL.